The 4 T cell receptor beta chains reported below all come from one sample, sequenced in a study of low-dose radiotherapy and immunotherapy resistance in tumors. Time point of the sample: after trial treatment. The treatment is: LDRT plus nivolumab, ipilimumab, low-dose cyclophosphamide and aspirin (RACIN trial). Alpha and beta chains were covered, as first-strand cDNA relied on TRAV- and TRBV-specific primers. Amplification of TCRs used a constant-region primer and V-primer adapter for 20 PCR cycles. Each CDR3 protein is one row after TCRdb ran MiXCR on the reads. The data contain about 80,000 distinct CDR3 sequences, 15% to 20% of them seen just once; the ten biggest clones take up less than 1.5%. Source: PBMCs, taken after low-dose radiotherapy plus immunotherapy. Every receptor here comes from a male donor with prostate cancer.

This clonotype came up many times. The rearrangement links TRBV18 to TRBJ2-3; D remains unclear. The CDR3 totals 13 residues. The V end lost 2 bases, the J end lost 2 bases, and 5 bases lay between the germline ends. The V gene's germline CDR1 is KGHSH and CDR2 LQKENI. The CDR3 coding sequence is TGTGCCAGCTCACCAGAACTCACAGATACGCAGTATTTT. Protein: CASSPELTDTQYF.

This chain uses TRBV29-1 with TRBJ2-1; 12 nucleotides line up with TRBD2. The CDR3 sequence is 15 residues long. Per the germline V gene, CDR1 is SQVTM and CDR2 is ANQGSEA. The junction had 4 bases not matched to a gene; V was cut back by 4 bases and J by 3 bases. In DNA, the CDR3 is TGCAGCGTTGGGACTAGCGGGACCTTCTACAATGAGCAGTTCTTC. It specifies CSVGTSGTFYNEQFF.

V and J are TRBV6-1 and TRBJ2-3; 11 bases are a match to TRBD2. CDR1 and CDR2 (germline): MNHNS, SASEGT. J lost 4 bases, V lost 3 bases, and 3 bases had no gene match. This CDR3 is 15 amino acids long. The CDR3 coding sequence is TGTGCCAGCAGTGAGGTTAGCGGGGGGGCAGATACGCAGTATTTT. It translates to CASSEVSGGADTQYF.

Many counts were recorded for this clonotype. This chain uses TRBV27 with TRBJ2-1; D remains ambiguous. In germline, CDR1 is MNHEY, CDR2 SMNVEV (reference sequence). This CDR3 spans 11 amino acids. Deletions cut 2 bases from V and 8 bases from J, with 4 bases between. DNA for the CDR3: TGTGCCAGCAGTTTAATAGATGAGCAGTTCTTC. Its protein is CASSLIDEQFF.